This T cell receptor beta chain was obtained from a study of blood T cell repertoires in COVID-19. Study context: From the United States, Italy and Spain came samples of acute and convalescent COVID-19. Nucleic acid was either cDNA or gDNA, and it came from T cells, B-cell-depleted T cells, or PBMCs.

As handled by the study authors: Quantification of nucleated cells was approximated via reference gene primer amplification. The method was immunoSEQ multiplex PCR; TCRdb's version includes in-frame clones alone and lacks a portion of them. The D gene and trimming were derived from the DNA, and the V and J assignments and clone size from that table. The sample shows 250,000 to 350,000 clones, around 88% of them seen only once. This clone was detected only a few times. Germline V gives CDR1 SGHRS, CDR2 YFSETQ. The ends lost 4 bases at V and 5 bases at J; junction bases unmatched: 6. This CDR3 has 13 amino acids.

This receptor was obtained from a young woman who had recovered from COVID-19. Sequencing was done on a sample of peripheral blood. This chain connects TRBV5-1 to TRBJ2-7, with TRBD1 matching 7 bases. For the CDR3, the DNA is TGCGCCAGCAGCGCCAGGGGGTTCGACGAGCAGTACTTC. Protein: CASSARGFDEQYF.